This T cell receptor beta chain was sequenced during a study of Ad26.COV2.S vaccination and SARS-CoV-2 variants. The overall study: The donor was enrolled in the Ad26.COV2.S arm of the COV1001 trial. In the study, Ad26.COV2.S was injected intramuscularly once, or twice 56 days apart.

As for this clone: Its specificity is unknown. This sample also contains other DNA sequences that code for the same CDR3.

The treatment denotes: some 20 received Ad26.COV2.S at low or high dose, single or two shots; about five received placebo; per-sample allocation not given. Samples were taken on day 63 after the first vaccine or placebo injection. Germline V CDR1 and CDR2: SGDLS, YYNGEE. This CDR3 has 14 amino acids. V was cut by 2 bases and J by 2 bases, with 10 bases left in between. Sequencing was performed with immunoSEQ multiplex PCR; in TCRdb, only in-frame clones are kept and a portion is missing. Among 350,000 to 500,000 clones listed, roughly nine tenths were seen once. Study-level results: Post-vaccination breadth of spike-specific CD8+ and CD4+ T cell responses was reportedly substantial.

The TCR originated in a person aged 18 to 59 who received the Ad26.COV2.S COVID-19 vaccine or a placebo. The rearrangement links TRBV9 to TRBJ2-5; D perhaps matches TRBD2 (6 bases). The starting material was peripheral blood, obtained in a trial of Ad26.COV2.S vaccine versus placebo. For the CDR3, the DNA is TGTGCCAGCAGCGTTGGAGGACTACAAGAGACCCAGTACTTC. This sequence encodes CASSVGGLQETQYF. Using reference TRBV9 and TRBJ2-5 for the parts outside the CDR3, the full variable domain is DSGVTQTPKHLITATGQRVTLRCSPRSGDLSVYWYQQSLDQGLQFLIQYYNGEERAKGNILERFSAQQFPDLHSELNLSSLELGDSALYFCASSVGGLQETQYFGPGTRLLVL.